This TCR beta chain was sequenced in a study of blood T cell repertoires in COVID-19. As for the study in general: Specimens from acute and convalescent COVID-19 originated in the United States, Italy and Spain.

The CDR3 has 13 residues. Per the germline V gene, CDR1 is MNHEY and CDR2 is SVGAGI. Generated by immunoSEQ multiplex PCR, the TCRdb table keeps only in-frame clones and is missing some. The sample includes more than 100,000 clones, about 87% of them seen just once. The receptor was derived from a woman in her seventies with acute or convalescent COVID-19. The sequenced sample was peripheral blood. The chain couples TRBV6-5 to TRBJ2-3, with TRBD1 as a possible D gene (6 bases). The CDR3 is CATRQDSTDTQYF. Written as DNA, the CDR3 is TGTGCTACCCGACAGGATAGCACAGATACGCAGTATTTT.